The present entry profiles one T cell receptor (beta chain) with its context. This entry comes from a study of blood T cell repertoires in COVID-19. Background on the study: The samples span acute and convalescent COVID-19 from the United States, Italy and Spain. PBMCs, B-cell-depleted T cells, or T cells were the source of the cDNA or gDNA that made up the material.

Original processing methods: Reference gene primer amplification gave nucleated cell count estimates. TCRdb's table, derived via immunoSEQ multiplex PCR, lists solely in-frame clones and lacks some. Clone size and the V and J calls come from that table; the DNA yielded D and trimming. This table holds 53,000 or so clones, 86% found once. Trimming removed 5 bases at V and 9 bases at J, with 5 bases between. Looked up from germline, CDR1 is SEHNR and CDR2 is FQNEAQ (reference sequence). The CDR3 has 11 residues. This chain joins TRBV7-9 and TRBJ1-6, with D unclear. The receptor comes from an older man with active COVID-19. Specimen: peripheral blood. CDR3 protein: CASSPTSPLHF. CDR3 sequence (DNA): TGTGCCAGCAGCCCTACTTCACCCCTCCACTTT.